The next 6 T cell receptor beta chains were all read from a single sample in a study of T cell changes during pregnancy in multiple sclerosis. Profiled with immunoSEQ multiplex PCR; TCRdb holds only in-frame clones, not every one. The sample yields 90,000 to 120,000 clones, about 89% seen once. The starting material was peripheral blood, obtained after pregnancy. The receptors were gathered from a female donor with multiple sclerosis, enrolled in a pregnancy study.

This clone has a single count. The chain uses TRBV27 and TRBJ1-1; 9 positions agree with TRBD1. The CDR3 consists of 14 residues. V shed 6 bases, J shed 3 bases, and the junction held 5 bases outside the gene matches. Germline-derived CDR1 and CDR2 are MNHEY and SMNVEV (reference sequence). CDR3 region: CASSRTGVYTEAFF. The CDR3 DNA is TGTGCCAGCAGCAGGACAGGGGTGTACACTGAAGCTTTCTTT.

The rearrangement links TRBV25-1 to TRBJ2-1; 8 bases map to TRBD2. V lost 5 bases and J lost 5; bases outside the gene matches: 8. The CDR3 runs 15 residues. Germline V gene sequence: CDR1 MGHDK, CDR2 SYGVNS. CDR3 coding DNA: TGTGCCAGCAGTCCGCCTGCGGGGGGTCACAATGAGCAGTTCTTC. As protein: CASSPPAGGHNEQFF. Supplemented by reference TRBV25-1 and TRBJ2-1, the full variable domain reads EADIYQTPRYLVIGTGKKITLECSQTMGHDKMYWYQQDPGMELHLIHYSYGVNSTEKGDLSSESTVSRIRTEHFPLTLESARPSHTSQYLCASSPPAGGHNEQFFGPGTRLTVL.

This sequence joins TRBV11-2 and TRBJ2-5; 8 bases are shared with TRBD1. V trimming: 4 bases; J trimming: 5 bases; junction bases outside the gene matches: 3. Germline CDR1 is SGHAT and CDR2 is FQNNGV. The CDR3 totals 13 residues. CDR3 amino acids: CASSWTGLETQYF. The CDR3, as DNA: TGTGCCAGCAGCTGGACAGGGTTGGAGACCCAGTACTTC. Drawing the rest from reference TRBV11-2 and TRBJ2-5, the complete variable domain is EAGVAQSPRYKIIEKRQSVAFWCNPISGHATLYWYQQILGQGPKLLIQFQNNGVVDDSQLPKDRFSAERLKGVDSTLKIQPAKLEDSAVYLCASSWTGLETQYFGPGTRLLVL.

The chain couples TRBV5-4 to TRBJ2-7; TRBD1 aligns across 9 bases. The CDR3 totals 14 residues. Germline lookup yields CDR1 SGHNT and CDR2 YYREEE (reference sequence). Trimming at V came to 7 bases and at J to 1 base, leaving 6 bases not matched to a gene. CDR3 amino acids: CASGTGTGSYEQYF. In nucleotides, the CDR3 is TGTGCCAGCGGTACCGGGACAGGGTCCTACGAGCAGTACTTC.

The CDR3 DNA sequence: TGTGCCAGCAGCCCCCAGGGCTCCTACGAGCAGTACTTC. Translating it yields CASSPQGSYEQYF. The rearrangement links TRBV13 to TRBJ2-7, with a possible D match to TRBD1 (5 bases). The germline V and J ends were trimmed by 5 bases and 0 bases, with 8 bases remaining between them. This CDR3 comprises 13 residues. Germline V gene lookup returns CDR1 PRHDT and CDR2 FYEKMQ (reference sequence). The complete variable domain, with remaining parts taken from reference TRBV13 and TRBJ2-7, reads AAGVIQSPRHLIKEKRETATLKCYPIPRHDTVYWYQQGPGQDPQFLISFYEKMQSDKGSIPDRFSAQQFSDYHSELNMSSLELGDSALYFCASSPQGSYEQYFGPGTRLTVT.

This chain connects TRBV7-6 to TRBJ2-3; D not resolved. CDR3 length: 20 residues. Germline V gene sequence: CDR1 SGHVS, CDR2 FNYEAQ. V dropped 5 bases and J dropped 2 bases, with 29 bases sitting between them. CDR3 nucleotides: TGTGCCAGCAGCCCTTACAAGGATCTGTTCGACTCTCTTATCACAGATACGCAGTATTTT. Encoded protein: CASSPYKDLFDSLITDTQYF.